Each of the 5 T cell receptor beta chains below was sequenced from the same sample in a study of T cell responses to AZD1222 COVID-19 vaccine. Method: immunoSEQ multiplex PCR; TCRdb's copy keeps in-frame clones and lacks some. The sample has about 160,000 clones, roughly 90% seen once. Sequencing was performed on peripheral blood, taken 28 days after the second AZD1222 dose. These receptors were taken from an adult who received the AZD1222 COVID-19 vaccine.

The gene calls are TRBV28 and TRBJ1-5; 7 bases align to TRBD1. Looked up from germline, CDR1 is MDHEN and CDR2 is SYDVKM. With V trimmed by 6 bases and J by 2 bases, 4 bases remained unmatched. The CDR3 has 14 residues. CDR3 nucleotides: TGTGCCAGCAGCGACAGGGCTCGCAATCAGCCCCAGCATTTT. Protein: CASSDRARNQPQHF.

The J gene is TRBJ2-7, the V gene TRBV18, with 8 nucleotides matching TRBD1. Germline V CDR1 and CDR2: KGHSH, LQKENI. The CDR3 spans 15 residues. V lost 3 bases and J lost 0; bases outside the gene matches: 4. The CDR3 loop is CASSPWTGSSYEQYF. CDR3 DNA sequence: TGTGCCAGCTCACCCTGGACAGGGAGCTCCTACGAGCAGTACTTC. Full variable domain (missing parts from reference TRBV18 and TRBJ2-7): NAGVMQNPRHLVRRRGQEARLRCSPMKGHSHVYWYRQLPEEGLKFMVYLQKENIIDESGMPKERFSAEFPKEGPSILRIQQVVRGDSAAYFCASSPWTGSSYEQYFGPGTRLTVT.

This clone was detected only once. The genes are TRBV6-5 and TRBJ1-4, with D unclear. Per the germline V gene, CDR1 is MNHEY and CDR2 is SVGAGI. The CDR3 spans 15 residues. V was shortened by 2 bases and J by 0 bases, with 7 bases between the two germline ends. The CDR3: CASSYVFATNEKLFF. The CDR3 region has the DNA TGTGCCAGCAGTTACGTTTTTGCAACTAATGAAAAACTGTTTTTT.

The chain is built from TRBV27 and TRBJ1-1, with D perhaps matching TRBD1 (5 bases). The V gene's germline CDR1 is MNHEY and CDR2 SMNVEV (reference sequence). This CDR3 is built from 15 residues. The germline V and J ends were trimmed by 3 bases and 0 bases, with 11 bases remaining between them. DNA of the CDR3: TGTGCCAGCAGTTTTGCGGGGGACTTGAACACTGAAGCTTTCTTT. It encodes CASSFAGDLNTEAFF.

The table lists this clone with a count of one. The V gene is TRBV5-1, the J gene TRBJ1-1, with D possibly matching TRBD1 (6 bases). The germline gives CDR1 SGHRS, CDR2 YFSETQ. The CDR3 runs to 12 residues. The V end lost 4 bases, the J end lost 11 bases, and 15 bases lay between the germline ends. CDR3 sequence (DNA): TGCGCCAGCAGCCTGGATCGACAGGAGGCTTTCTTT. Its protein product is CASSLDRQEAFF.